This TCR beta chain was recovered during a study of blood T cell repertoires in COVID-19 (dated by TCRdb to about 2020). A note on the overall study: Samples covering the acute and convalescent phases of COVID-19 were provided by collaborators in the United States, Italy and Spain. The material from the prospective study consisted of cDNA or gDNA derived from T cells, B-cell-depleted T cells, or PBMCs. Where HLA class I and class II types were available, the types were taken from metadata supplied by the sample provider, not from assay-based typing. The repertoires were made available in a free public database intended to serve as a resource for research on the immune response to SARS-CoV-2. The samples were drawn from two sources: the first 160 participants of the ongoing ImmuneRACE study, and 1,000 to 1,500 subjects contributed by 6 global collaborators. Subjects who had been exposed to COVID-19, were actively infected with it, or had recovered from it provided the deeply sampled blood TCRbeta repertoires that made up the dataset. The sample metadata nearly always contained a de-identified subject ID, COVID-19 status, age in years and sex.

TCRbeta CDR3 regions were amplified from genomic DNA using the immunoSEQ Assay, a bias-controlled multiplex PCR. Regarding the original processing steps: Within the assay, amplification of reference gene primers was used to estimate how many nucleated cells each sample contained. To quantify the absolute abundance of each unique TCRbeta CDR3 rearrangement, sequence reads were collapsed and filtered. For each sample, productive Simpson clonality was calculated as the square root of Simpson's diversity index over productive rearrangements. TCRdb carries this immuneACCESS record with in-frame sequences only. Its versions omit some clonotypes, under half of them owing to an unresolved V gene in the studies checked, with the rest unexplained. V and J calls plus clone size are reproduced from that table; the DNA served to infer D and trimming. The sample contains fewer than 350,000 clones, roughly 85% of them found a single time. Around 1.9% of the sample is in the top ten clones.

The sample holds one count of this clone. There is no known antigen for this receptor. Per-nucleotide qualities are absent, and no much larger clonotype sits a single base away. CDR1 PRHDT and CDR2 FYEKMQ are derived from the germline V gene (reference sequence). V is pruned by 4 bases and J by 2 bases, leaving 7 bases of the junction without a gene match. From its cysteine to its phenylalanine, the CDR3 spans 17 amino acids. Only the CDR3 part of the read is kept: 51 bases, read in frame from the first base. Overall results and qualifications from the work: Clinical and demographic metadata were provided uncurated, with the amount varying by source and participant.

In the prospective study, participants were about 18 to 89 years old, resided in about two dozen geographic areas of the United States, and were enrolled through a virtual design. In the prospective study, participants were assigned to cohorts based on the clinical history participants reported in a screening survey and a study questionnaire. Exposed participants had been in contact, within 2 weeks of entering the study, with a person who had a PCR-confirmed or clinician-diagnosed case of COVID-19. In the prospective study, mobile phlebotomists collected whole blood, serum and a nasopharyngeal or oropharyngeal swab from each participant. Over an approximately 2-month period, participants in the prospective study had the option of providing additional blood draws and questionnaires. Prospective study blood samples were shipped either frozen or at room temperature before DNA extraction.

The TCR was taken from a woman aged 30 to 39 who had been exposed to COVID-19. The chain is made from TRBV13 and TRBJ2-5, with 13 middle bases fitting TRBD2. Sequencing was done on a sample of PBMCs or T cells enriched from blood (not recorded which). CDR3 sequence: CASSSTSGGTWQETQYF. The DNA is TGTGCCAGCAGCTCGACTAGCGGGGGGACGTGGCAAGAGACCCAGTACTTC. Here the CDR3 is joined to the reference TRBV13 and TRBJ2-5 genes, and the full variable domain is: AAGVIQSPRHLIKEKRETATLKCYPIPRHDTVYWYQQGPGQDPQFLISFYEKMQSDKGSIPDRFSAQQFSDYHSELNMSSLELGDSALYFCASSSTSGGTWQETQYFGPGTRLLVL.